This TCR beta chain stems from a study of T cell repertoires in cytomegalovirus infection (dated by TCRdb to 2018 to 2020). Concerning the study at large: Donor HLA type was relevant to the analysis, because carriage of CMV infection together with the matching HLA type was indicated by public TCR beta signatures.

A word on this clonotype: There is no known antigen for this receptor. Base qualities are not provided; no much larger clone lies one nucleotide away.

Data came from an Illumina HiSeq 1500. Through fastp at Q25 and MiXCR, TCRdb rebuilt clones from the public reads, retaining in-frame beta chains. Every distinct CDR3 protein forms one entry, paired with its most common genes and DNA. This sample lists roughly 130,000 distinct CDR3 sequences; roughly a quarter were detected once. The ten largest clones represent 34% of the sample. Overall results and qualifications from the work: In both this cohort and an independent cohort of over 350 donors, the cumulative frequency of public TCR beta family members distinguished carriers of CMV infection plus the relevant HLA type. The ex vivo response was dominated by HLA-C-restricted CMV-specific TCR beta clonotypes, and the single most frequent clonotype in two of eight donors was supplied by these HLA-C-restricted clonotypes.

Sequenced material: PBMCs, sequenced either directly or after in vitro stimulation (not recorded which). The receptor was derived from a human donor in good health (CMV status not recorded). Some clones in this sample may be carry-over from other donors' samples.

The bases read TGCAGTGCTAGAGATCTTTGGGGAACTAGCGGAGCTCAAGAGACCCAGTACTTC. Translated, it reads CSARDLWGTSGAQETQYF. Here the chain combines TRBV20-1 and TRBJ2-5; the central 8 bases match TRBD2. From its cysteine to its phenylalanine, the CDR3 spans 18 amino acids. This entry keeps only the CDR3 DNA: 54 bases, framed from base 1. V loses 0 bases at its end and J loses 2 bases; junction bases beyond the gene matches: 14. CDR1 and CDR2 (DFQATT, SNEGSKA) derive from the germline V gene (reference sequence).